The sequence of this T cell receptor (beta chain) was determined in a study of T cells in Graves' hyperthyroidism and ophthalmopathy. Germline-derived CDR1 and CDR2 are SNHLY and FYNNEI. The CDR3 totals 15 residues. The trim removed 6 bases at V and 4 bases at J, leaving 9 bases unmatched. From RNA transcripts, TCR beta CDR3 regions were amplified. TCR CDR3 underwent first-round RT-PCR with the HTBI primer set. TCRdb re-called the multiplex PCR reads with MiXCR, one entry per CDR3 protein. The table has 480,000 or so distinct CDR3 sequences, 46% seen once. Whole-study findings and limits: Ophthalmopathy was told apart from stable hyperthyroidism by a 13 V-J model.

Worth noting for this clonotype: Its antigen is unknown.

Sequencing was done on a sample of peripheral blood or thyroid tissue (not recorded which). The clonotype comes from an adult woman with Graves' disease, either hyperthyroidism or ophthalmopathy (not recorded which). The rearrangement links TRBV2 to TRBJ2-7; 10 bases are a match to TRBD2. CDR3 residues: CASSVASGSSYEQYF. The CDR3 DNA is TGTGCCAGCAGCGTAGCTAGCGGGAGTTCTTACGAGCAGTACTTC.